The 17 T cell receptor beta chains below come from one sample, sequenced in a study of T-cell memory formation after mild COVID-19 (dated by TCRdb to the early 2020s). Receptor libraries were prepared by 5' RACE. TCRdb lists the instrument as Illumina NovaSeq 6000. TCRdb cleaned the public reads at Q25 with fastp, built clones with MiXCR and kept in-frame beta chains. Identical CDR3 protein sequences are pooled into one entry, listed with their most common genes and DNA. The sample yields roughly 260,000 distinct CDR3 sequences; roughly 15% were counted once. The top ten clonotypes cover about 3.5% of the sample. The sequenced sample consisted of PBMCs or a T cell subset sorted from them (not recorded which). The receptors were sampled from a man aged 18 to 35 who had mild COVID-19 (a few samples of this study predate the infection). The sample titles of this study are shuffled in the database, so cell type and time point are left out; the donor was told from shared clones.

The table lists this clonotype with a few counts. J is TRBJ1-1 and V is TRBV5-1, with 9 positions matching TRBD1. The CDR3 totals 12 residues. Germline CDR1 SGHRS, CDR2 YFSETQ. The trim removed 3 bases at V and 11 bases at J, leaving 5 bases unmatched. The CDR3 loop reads CASSYGQGSAFF. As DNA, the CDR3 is TGCGCCAGCAGCTATGGACAGGGGAGCGCTTTCTTT.

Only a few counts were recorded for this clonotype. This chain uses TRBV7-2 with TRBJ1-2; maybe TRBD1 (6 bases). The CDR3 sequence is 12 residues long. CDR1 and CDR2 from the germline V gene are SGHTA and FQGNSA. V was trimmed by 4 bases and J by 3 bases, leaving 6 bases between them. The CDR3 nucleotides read TGTGCCAGCAGCTGGACAGACTATGGCTACACCTTC. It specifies CASSWTDYGYTF.

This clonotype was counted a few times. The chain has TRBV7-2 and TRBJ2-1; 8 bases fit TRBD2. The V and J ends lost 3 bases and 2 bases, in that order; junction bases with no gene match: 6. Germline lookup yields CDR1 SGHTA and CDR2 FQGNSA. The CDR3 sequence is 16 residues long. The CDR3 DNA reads TGTGCCAGCAGCTTGGGCGGGGGGACTACCTACAATGAGCAGTTCTTC. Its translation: CASSLGGGTTYNEQFF.

The CDR3 DNA is TGCAGTGCTAGGATACTGTTTTTT. Translation gives CSARILFF. J is TRBJ1-4 and V is TRBV20-1; D is uncertain. V was shortened by 3 bases and J by 13 bases, with 3 bases between the two germline ends. CDR3 length: 8 residues. Per germline, CDR1 DFQATT and CDR2 SNEGSKA (reference sequence).

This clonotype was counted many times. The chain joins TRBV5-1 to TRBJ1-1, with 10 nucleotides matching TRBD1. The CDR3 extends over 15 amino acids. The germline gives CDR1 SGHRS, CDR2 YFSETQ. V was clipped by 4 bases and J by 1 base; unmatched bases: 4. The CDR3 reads CASSPGQGTNTEAFF. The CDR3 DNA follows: TGCGCCAGCAGCCCGGGACAGGGGACGAACACTGAAGCTTTCTTT.

CDR3 coding DNA: TGTGCCAGCAGAGGGACTAGCGGCCGCACGCAGTATTTT. Translated, it gives CASRGTSGRTQYF. V is TRBV6-2 or TRBV6-3 and J is TRBJ2-3; 11 bases align to TRBD2. The CDR3 covers 13 residues. Trimming cost V 6 bases and J 9 bases; bases outside gene matches: 5. The germline gives CDR1 MNHEY, CDR2 SVGEGT.

The CDR3: CASRSGTSGDQETQYF. The DNA of the CDR3 is TGTGCCAGCAGGTCCGGGACTAGCGGGGACCAAGAGACCCAGTACTTC. The J gene is TRBJ2-5, the V gene TRBV28, with 13 bases aligning to TRBD2. CDR1 MDHEN and CDR2 SYDVKM come from the germline V gene. V was pared by 6 bases and J by 0 bases, with 4 bases of the junction left unmatched. CDR3 length: 16 amino acids.

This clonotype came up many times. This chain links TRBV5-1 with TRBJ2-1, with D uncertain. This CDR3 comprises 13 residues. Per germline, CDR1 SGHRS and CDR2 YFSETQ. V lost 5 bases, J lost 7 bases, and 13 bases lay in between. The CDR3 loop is CASSEPIGNEQFF. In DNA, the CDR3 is TGCGCCAGCAGTGAGCCTATCGGAAATGAGCAGTTCTTC.

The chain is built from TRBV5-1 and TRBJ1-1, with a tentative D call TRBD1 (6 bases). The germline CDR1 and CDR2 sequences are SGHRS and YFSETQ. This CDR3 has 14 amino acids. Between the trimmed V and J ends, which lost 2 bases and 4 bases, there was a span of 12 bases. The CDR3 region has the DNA TGCGCCAGCAGCTTCGCGGACAGCCTCACTGAAGCTTTCTTT. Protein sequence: CASSFADSLTEAFF.

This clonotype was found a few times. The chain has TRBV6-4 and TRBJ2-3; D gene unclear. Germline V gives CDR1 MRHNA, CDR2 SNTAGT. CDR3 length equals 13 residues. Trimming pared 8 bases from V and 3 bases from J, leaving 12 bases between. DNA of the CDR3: TGTGCCAGCGCCCGGGCTAGAACAGATACGCAGTATTTT. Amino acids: CASARARTDTQYF.

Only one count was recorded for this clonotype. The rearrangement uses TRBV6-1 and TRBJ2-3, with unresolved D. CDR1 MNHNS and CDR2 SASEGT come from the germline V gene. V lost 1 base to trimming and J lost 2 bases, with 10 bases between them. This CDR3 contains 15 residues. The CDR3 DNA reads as TGTGCCAGCAGTGAAGGGGCAGGCGTCACAGATACGCAGTATTTT. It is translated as CASSEGAGVTDTQYF.

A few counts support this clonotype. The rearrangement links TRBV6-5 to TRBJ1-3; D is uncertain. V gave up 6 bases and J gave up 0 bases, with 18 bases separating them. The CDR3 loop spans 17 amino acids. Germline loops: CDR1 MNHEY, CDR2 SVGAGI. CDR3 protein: CASRPSLYGSSGNTIYF. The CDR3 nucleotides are TGTGCCAGCAGACCGAGTCTGTATGGGAGCTCTGGAAACACCATATATTTT.

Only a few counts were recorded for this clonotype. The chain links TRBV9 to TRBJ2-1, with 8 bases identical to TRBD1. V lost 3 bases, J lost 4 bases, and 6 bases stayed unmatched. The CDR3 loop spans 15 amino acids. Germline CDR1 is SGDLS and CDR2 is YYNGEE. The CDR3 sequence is CASSGDRGGYNEQFF. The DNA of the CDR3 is TGTGCCAGCAGCGGAGACAGGGGTGGTTACAATGAGCAGTTCTTC.

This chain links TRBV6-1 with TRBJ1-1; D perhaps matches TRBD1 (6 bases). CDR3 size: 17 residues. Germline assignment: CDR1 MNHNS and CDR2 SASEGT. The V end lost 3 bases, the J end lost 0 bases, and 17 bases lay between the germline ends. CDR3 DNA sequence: TGTGCCAGCAGTGAGATAAGGGGGGCGTACATGAACACTGAAGCTTTCTTT. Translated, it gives CASSEIRGAYMNTEAFF.

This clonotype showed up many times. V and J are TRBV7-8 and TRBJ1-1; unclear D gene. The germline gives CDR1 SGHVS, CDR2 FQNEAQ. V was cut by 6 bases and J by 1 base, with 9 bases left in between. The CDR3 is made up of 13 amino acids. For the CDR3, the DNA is TGTGCCAGCAGAGAAGACGGGAACACTGAAGCTTTCTTT. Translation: CASREDGNTEAFF.

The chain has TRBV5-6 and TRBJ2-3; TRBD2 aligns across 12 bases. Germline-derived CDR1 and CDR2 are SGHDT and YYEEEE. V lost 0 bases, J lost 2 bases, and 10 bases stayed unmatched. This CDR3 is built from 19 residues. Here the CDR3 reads CASSLDASGGAGITDTQYF. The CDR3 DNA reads TGTGCCAGCAGCTTGGACGCTAGCGGGGGGGCCGGGATCACAGATACGCAGTATTTT.

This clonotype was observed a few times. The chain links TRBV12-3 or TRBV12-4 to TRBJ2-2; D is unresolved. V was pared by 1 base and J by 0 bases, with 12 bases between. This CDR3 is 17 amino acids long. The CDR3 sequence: CASSLVFGVSNTGELFF. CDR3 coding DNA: TGTGCCAGCAGTTTAGTATTTGGGGTCTCGAACACCGGGGAGCTGTTTTTT.